This TCR beta chain came from a study of OX40 agonist ivuxolimab in advanced cancers. The wider study: Ivuxolimab is a fully human IgG2 antibody that activates OX40 (CD134). Three patients showed partial responses: one hepatocellular carcinoma and two cutaneous melanoma cases. General study findings and limits: More expanded clones were found, on average, in CD8+ than in CD4+ T cells. The antigens recognized by the expanded peripheral T cells, that is their antigen specificity, were not determined.

TCRdb's table, derived via immunoSEQ multiplex PCR, lists solely in-frame clones and lacks some. The profile shows tens of thousands of clones, roughly 84% of them singletons. In its sample, this clone was seen once. Its antigen is unknown. The CDR3 extends over 13 amino acids. Trimming left V 4 bases short and J 3 bases short, with 10 bases between. Per germline, CDR1 MGHRA and CDR2 YSYEKL. The sequences come from CD4+ or CD8+ T cells sorted from blood, collected in a trial of the OX40 agonist ivuxolimab. The sequence was collected from an adult with an advanced solid tumor such as melanoma, head and neck, liver or kidney cancer. V gene TRBV4-1 combines with J gene TRBJ2-7; the D gene is possibly TRBD2 (5 bases). This chain's CDR3 is CASSRGLHYEQYF. The CDR3 nucleotides read TGCGCCAGCAGCCGTGGACTCCACTACGAGCAGTACTTC.